This TCR beta chain was observed in a study of T cells after posttransplantation cyclophosphamide. Study-wide points: Skin or GI-infiltrating T cells shared few TRB sequences with blood. Later blood repertoires were often dominated by clones from the donor CD8+ memory compartment. TRB clonality was highly associated with recipient CMV seropositivity and reactivation.

As concerns this clone: Its antigen is not identified.

The V end was cut by 6 bases, the J end by 5 bases, with 17 bases between. Germline assignment: CDR1 SNHLY and CDR2 FYNNEI. This CDR3 contains 15 residues. TCRdb's copy holds only in-frame clones and misses some; the assay was immunoSEQ multiplex PCR. The data hold about 22,000 clones, with more than 80% observed a single time. Sampled 1 year posttransplant, controls received myeloablative marrow transplants, methotrexate and a calcineurin inhibitor. The source material was PBMCs, sampled after an allogeneic stem cell transplant with a calcineurin inhibitor and methotrexate. The chain joins TRBV2 to TRBJ2-4, with a weak D call TRBD1 (5 bases). The clonotype originates from a female patient between 50 and 59 years old who received an allogeneic stem cell transplant from an unrelated donor, was CMV-positive, and had chronic GVHD only. T cells may partly derive from the graft donor. CDR3 region: CASSAPFRQQNIQYF. CDR3 in DNA: TGTGCCAGCAGCGCCCCCTTCCGACAGCAAAACATTCAGTACTTC.